What follows are 18 T cell receptor beta chains derived from one specimen sequenced in a study of shared clonotypes between healthy human individuals. The assay was immunoSEQ multiplex PCR, and TCRdb's table has in-frame clones only and misses some. The repertoire holds about 380,000 clones, with 95% to 97% as singletons. Sequenced input: memory CD8+ T cells sorted from blood. Sample subset: CD45RO+ cells pooled with CCR7-negative TemRA cells. Source of these receptors: a man between 25 and 39 years old in good health.

The chain links TRBV28 to TRBJ2-7, with D tentatively TRBD1 or TRBD2 (5 bases each). The V end was cut by 2 bases, the J end by 2 bases, with 13 bases between. The CDR3 has 15 residues. Germline V gene lookup returns CDR1 MDHEN and CDR2 SYDVKM. CDR3 in DNA: TGTGCCAGCAGTTTAGGGGGAAAGGGACCCTACGAGCAGTACTTC. It encodes CASSLGGKGPYEQYF.

This clone was detected only a few times. This chain joins TRBV9 and TRBJ2-3; D call uncertain. The CDR3 is 14 amino acids. Germline V gene data show CDR1 as SGDLS and CDR2 as YYNGEE. The germline V and J ends were trimmed by 0 bases and 0 bases, with 5 bases remaining between them. The CDR3 sequence: CASSVGSSTDTQYF. The CDR3 DNA reads as TGTGCCAGCAGCGTAGGGAGTAGCACAGATACGCAGTATTTT.

The CDR3: CASSLESDSYEQYF. In nucleotides, the CDR3 is TGCGCCAGCAGCTTGGAATCGGACTCCTACGAGCAGTACTTC. The gene calls are TRBV5-1 and TRBJ2-7; D remains ambiguous. Per germline, CDR1 SGHRS and CDR2 YFSETQ. The CDR3 length is 14 residues. V was cut by 0 bases and J by 0 bases, with 7 bases left in between. Full variable domain (remainder filled in from reference TRBV5-1 and TRBJ2-7): KAGVTQTPRYLIKTRGQQVTLSCSPISGHRSVSWYQQTPGQGLQFLFEYFSETQRNKGNFPGRFSGRQFSNSRSEMNVSTLELGDSALYLCASSLESDSYEQYFGPGTRLTVT.

The chain uses TRBV19 and TRBJ2-3; 8 bases map to TRBD1. Germline loops: CDR1 LNHDA, CDR2 SQIVND (reference sequence). The CDR3 loop spans 16 amino acids. The junction had 8 bases not matched to a gene; V was cut back by 3 bases and J by 3 bases. The CDR3: CASSIFPRGLTDTQYF. The CDR3 DNA reads TGTGCCAGTAGTATTTTCCCCAGGGGGCTGACAGATACGCAGTATTTT.

This sequence joins TRBV19 and TRBJ1-5; D gene ambiguous. The CDR3 has 13 amino acids. Trimming removed 6 bases from V and 4 bases from J, with 10 bases in between. Per the germline V gene, CDR1 is LNHDA and CDR2 is SQIVND (reference sequence). CDR3 protein: CASSVRGNQPQHF. The CDR3 region has the DNA TGTGCCAGTAGCGTAAGAGGAAATCAGCCCCAGCATTTT. Combining the CDR3 with reference TRBV19 and TRBJ1-5 gives the whole variable domain DGGITQSPKYLFRKEGQNVTLSCEQNLNHDAMYWYRQDPGQGLRLIYYSQIVNDFQKGDIAEGYSVSREKKESFPLTVTSAQKNPTAFYLCASSVRGNQPQHFGDGTRLSIL.

V usage is TRBV9 and J usage is TRBJ1-2, with D perhaps matching TRBD1 (5 bases). The CDR3 is made up of 13 amino acids. Trimming removed 3 bases at V and 2 bases at J, with 8 bases between. Germline-derived CDR1 and CDR2 are SGDLS and YYNGEE. CDR3 protein: CASSATGNYGYTF. The CDR3 bases are TGTGCCAGCAGCGCAACAGGAAACTATGGCTACACCTTC.

Turning to this clone: In the same sample, other DNA sequences code for this CDR3. This chain connects TRBV27 to TRBJ2-5, with 8 bases matching TRBD2. The CDR3 runs 15 residues. Germline CDR1 and CDR2: MNHEY and SMNVEV (reference sequence). V trimming: 5 bases; J trimming: 1 base; junction bases outside the gene matches: 6. The CDR3 is CASSLAGTSQETQYF. The CDR3 nucleotides read TGTGCCAGCAGTCTAGCGGGTACGTCCCAAGAGACCCAGTACTTC.

The J gene is TRBJ1-5, the V gene TRBV2; TRBD1 is a possible D gene (6 bases). Deletions cut 6 bases from V and 4 bases from J, with 10 bases between. CDR1 and CDR2 from the germline V gene are SNHLY and FYNNEI. The CDR3 totals 13 residues. The CDR3 here is CASRVTGNQPQHF. Here the CDR3 DNA reads TGTGCCAGCAGGGTAACAGGGAATCAGCCCCAGCATTTT.

The rearrangement links TRBV4-2 to TRBJ2-7; D is undetermined. V lost 0 bases, J lost 2 bases, and 5 bases lay in between. Germline assignment: CDR1 LGHNA and CDR2 YNFKEQ. The CDR3 is 13 amino acids. The CDR3: CASSQDFAYEQYF. In DNA, the CDR3 is TGTGCCAGCAGCCAAGATTTTGCCTACGAGCAGTACTTC.

The table lists this clone with a count of one. This same CDR3 is encoded by further DNA sequences in the sample. The gene calls are TRBV20-1 and TRBJ1-1, with D possibly matching TRBD1 (5 bases). Germline CDR1 is DFQATT and CDR2 is SNEGSKA (reference sequence). The CDR3 has 10 amino acids. V was pared by 3 bases and J by 11 bases, with 10 bases between. This CDR3 reads CSASSGGAFF. CDR3 sequence (DNA): TGCAGTGCTAGCTCGGGGGGGGCTTTCTTT.

The gene calls are TRBV11-1 and TRBJ2-5; unclear D gene. CDR1 SGHAT and CDR2 FQDESV come from the germline V gene (reference sequence). V was shortened by 1 base and J by 1 base, with 7 bases between the two germline ends. The CDR3 length is 14 residues. The CDR3 DNA reads TGTGCCAGCAGCTTAGGGGCAGGCCAAGAGACCCAGTACTTC. It is translated as CASSLGAGQETQYF. Full variable domain (remainder filled in from reference TRBV11-1 and TRBJ2-5): EAEVAQSPRYKITEKSQAVAFWCDPISGHATLYWYRQILGQGPELLVQFQDESVVDDSQLPKDRFSAERLKGVDSTLKIQPAELGDSAMYLCASSLGAGQETQYFGPGTRLLVL.

This chain uses TRBV29-1 with TRBJ2-1; 10 bases line up with TRBD2. This CDR3 region has 14 residues. Germline V gene data show CDR1 as SQVTM and CDR2 as ANQGSEA. V shed 5 bases, J shed 4 bases, and the junction held 5 bases outside the gene matches. The CDR3: CSVLSGRIYNEQFF. The CDR3 nucleotides are TGCAGCGTTCTTAGCGGGAGGATATACAATGAGCAGTTCTTC.

The V call is TRBV5-6, the J call TRBJ2-1, with 13 nucleotides matching TRBD2. Trimming removed 0 bases from V and 7 bases from J; junction bases left unmatched: 13. CDR3 length: 19 residues. Germline CDR1 and CDR2: SGHDT and YYEEEE. The CDR3 region has the DNA TGTGCCAGCAGCTTGGGGCGCCGAATACTAGCGGGAGGGAGTAATGAGCAGTTCTTC. This sequence encodes CASSLGRRILAGGSNEQFF. The full variable domain, rest sourced from reference TRBV5-6 and TRBJ2-1, is DAGVTQSPTHLIKTRGQQVTLRCSPKSGHDTVSWYQQALGQGPQFIFQYYEEEERQRGNFPDRFSGHQFPNYSSELNVNALLLGDSALYLCASSLGRRILAGGSNEQFFGPGTRLTVL.

V gene TRBV7-2 combines with J gene TRBJ2-7; 9 bases line up with TRBD1. CDR1 is SGHTA, CDR2 FQGNSA, per germline. V shed 2 bases and J 7 bases; nucleotides not matched to a gene: 6. This CDR3 region has 14 residues. The CDR3 region has the DNA TGTGCCAGCAGCTTAATCGGCGGGACAGGGGAGCAGTACTTC. Residues: CASSLIGGTGEQYF.

The rearrangement uses TRBV28 and TRBJ1-5; 9 bases match TRBD1. V dropped 5 bases and J dropped 6; count of bases not matched to a gene: 8. Germline-derived CDR1 and CDR2 are MDHEN and SYDVKM. The CDR3 length is 15 residues. The CDR3 DNA reads TGTGCCAGCAGTCCTTTACAGGGGGCTGGTCAGCCCCAGCATTTT. This encodes CASSPLQGAGQPQHF. The full variable domain, its missing parts supplied by reference TRBV28 and TRBJ1-5, is DVKVTQSSRYLVKRTGEKVFLECVQDMDHENMFWYRQDPGLGLRLIYFSYDVKMKEKGDIPEGYSVSREKKERFSLILESASTNQTSMYLCASSPLQGAGQPQHFGDGTRLSIL.

The J gene is TRBJ1-2, the V gene TRBV27, with 8 bases identical to TRBD1. Trimming cost V 8 bases and J 6 bases; bases outside gene matches: 8. Germline V gives CDR1 MNHEY, CDR2 SMNVEV (reference sequence). The CDR3 extends over 13 amino acids. The CDR3 spells CASGRGQGHGYTF. The CDR3, as DNA: TGTGCCAGCGGCCGCGGACAGGGCCATGGCTACACCTTC.

The chain combines TRBV5-4 with TRBJ2-7; 12 bases are shared with TRBD2. The CDR3 covers 15 residues. J was trimmed by 3 bases and V by 0 bases; bases with no gene match: 1. Germline CDR1 is SGHNT and CDR2 is YYREEE (reference sequence). In DNA form, the CDR3 reads TGTGCCAGCAGCTTGGCTAGCGGGAGGGGCTACGAGCAGTACTTC. Translating it yields CASSLASGRGYEQYF.

V gene TRBV2 combines with J gene TRBJ1-5, with D hard to call. V shed 5 bases and J shed 5 bases, with 16 bases lying between them. CDR3 length equals 15 residues. Looked up from germline, CDR1 is SNHLY and CDR2 is FYNNEI. DNA of the CDR3: TGTGCCAGCAGTACTCCCGGCGCCGGGGATCAGCCCCAGCATTTT. Amino acids: CASSTPGAGDQPQHF. Combining the CDR3 with reference TRBV2 and TRBJ1-5 gives the whole variable domain EPEVTQTPSHQVTQMGQEVILRCVPISNHLYFYWYRQILGQKVEFLVSFYNNEISEKSEIFDDQFSVERPDGSNFTLKIRSTKLEDSAMYFCASSTPGAGDQPQHFGDGTRLSIL.